What follows describes a single T cell receptor (beta chain). This sample was taken from a study of blood T cell repertoires in COVID-19. The method was immunoSEQ multiplex PCR; TCRdb's version includes in-frame clones alone and lacks a portion of them. The sample shows a few hundred thousand clones, 87% of them seen only once. Those who participated ranged in age from roughly 18 to 90 years and resided in approximately 26 US areas. Recovery meant two consecutive negative NP/OP PCR tests, professional clearance, or resolved symptoms. The CDR3 spans 17 residues. The ends lost 4 bases at V and 4 bases at J; junction bases unmatched: 16. Germline V CDR1 and CDR2: SGHNT, YYREEE (reference sequence).

This sequence was found in a woman under 30 who had recovered from COVID-19. The gene calls are TRBV5-4 and TRBJ2-5; 7 bases are shared with TRBD2. Sample: PBMCs or T cells enriched from blood (not recorded which). The DNA for the CDR3 is TGTGCCAGCAGCCCCACTCCAGGGAGGGGTCGGGGAGAGACCCAGTACTTC. Its protein product is CASSPTPGRGRGETQYF.